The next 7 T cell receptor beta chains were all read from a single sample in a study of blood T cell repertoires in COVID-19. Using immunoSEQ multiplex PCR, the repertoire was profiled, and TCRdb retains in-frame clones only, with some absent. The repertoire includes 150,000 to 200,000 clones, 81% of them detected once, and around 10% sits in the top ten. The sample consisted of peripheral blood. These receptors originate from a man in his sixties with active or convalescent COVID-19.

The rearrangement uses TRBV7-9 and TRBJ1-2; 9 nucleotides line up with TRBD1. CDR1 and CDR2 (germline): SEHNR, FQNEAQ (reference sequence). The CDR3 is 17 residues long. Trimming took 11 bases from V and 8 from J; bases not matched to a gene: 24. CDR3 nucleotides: TGTGCCTATGCGGACGGGACAGGGCTGGCGGATATAAGGGGCTACACCTTC. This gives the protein CAYADGTGLADIRGYTF.

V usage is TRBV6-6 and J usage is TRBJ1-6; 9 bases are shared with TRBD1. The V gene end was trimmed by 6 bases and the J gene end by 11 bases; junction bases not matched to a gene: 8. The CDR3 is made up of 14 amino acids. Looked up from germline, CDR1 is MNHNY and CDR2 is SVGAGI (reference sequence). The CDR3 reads CASSSGQGGTPLHF. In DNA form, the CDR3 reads TGTGCCAGCAGCTCGGGACAGGGAGGCACACCCCTCCACTTT.

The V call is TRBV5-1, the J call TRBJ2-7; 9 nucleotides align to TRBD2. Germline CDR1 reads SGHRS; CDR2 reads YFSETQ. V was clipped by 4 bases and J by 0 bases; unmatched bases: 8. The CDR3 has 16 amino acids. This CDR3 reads CASSQMSGRLSYEQYF. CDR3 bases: TGCGCCAGCAGCCAAATGAGCGGGAGGCTCTCCTACGAGCAGTACTTC. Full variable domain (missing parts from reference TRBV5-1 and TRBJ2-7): KAGVTQTPRYLIKTRGQQVTLSCSPISGHRSVSWYQQTPGQGLQFLFEYFSETQRNKGNFPGRFSGRQFSNSRSEMNVSTLELGDSALYLCASSQMSGRLSYEQYFGPGTRLTVT.

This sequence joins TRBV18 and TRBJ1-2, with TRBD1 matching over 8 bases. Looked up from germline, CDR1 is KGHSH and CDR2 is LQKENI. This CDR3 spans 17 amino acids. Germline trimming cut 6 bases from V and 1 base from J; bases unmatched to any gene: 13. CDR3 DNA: TGTGCCAGCTCCCTTGGACAGGGCAGCTCCCTTAACTATGGCTACACCTTC. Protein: CASSLGQGSSLNYGYTF.

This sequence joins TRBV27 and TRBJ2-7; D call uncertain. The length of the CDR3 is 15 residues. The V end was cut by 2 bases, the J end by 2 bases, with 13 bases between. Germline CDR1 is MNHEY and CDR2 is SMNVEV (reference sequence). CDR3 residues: CASSLGPNPTYEQYF. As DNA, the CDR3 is TGTGCCAGCAGTTTAGGGCCCAACCCAACCTACGAGCAGTACTTC.

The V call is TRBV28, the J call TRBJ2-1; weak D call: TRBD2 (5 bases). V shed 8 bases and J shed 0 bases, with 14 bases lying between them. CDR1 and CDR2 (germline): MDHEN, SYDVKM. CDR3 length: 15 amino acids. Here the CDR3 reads CASLRGGGSYNEQFF. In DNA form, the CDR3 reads TGTGCCAGCCTCCGAGGCGGAGGCTCCTACAATGAGCAGTTCTTC.

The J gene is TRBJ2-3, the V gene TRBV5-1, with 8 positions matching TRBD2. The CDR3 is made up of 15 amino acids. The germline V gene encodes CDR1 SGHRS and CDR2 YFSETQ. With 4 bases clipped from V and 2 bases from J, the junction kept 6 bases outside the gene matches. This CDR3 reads CASSAGGQVTDTQYF. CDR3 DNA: TGCGCCAGCAGCGCGGGGGGTCAGGTCACAGATACGCAGTATTTT.